Below are 21 T cell receptor beta chains sequenced from a single sample in a study of lymphopenia after photon versus proton radiotherapy. Repertoires were generated with immunoSEQ multiplex PCR, while TCRdb's copy carries only in-frame clones and drops some. The sample records about 58,000 clones, approximately 84% being singletons. The sequencing here drew on peripheral blood, taken from a patient treated with proton-based radiotherapy. Source of these receptors: a man aged 55 to 70 with pancreatic cancer.

Concerning this clone itself: The identical CDR3 is also encoded by other nucleotide sequences in the sample. The V and J genes are TRBV6-5 and TRBJ2-7, with 8 positions matching TRBD2. Trimming cost V 6 bases and J 3 bases; bases outside gene matches: 4. Per the germline V gene, CDR1 is MNHEY and CDR2 is SVGAGI. The CDR3 consists of 13 residues. The CDR3 loop is CASRQRESYEQYF. Here the CDR3 DNA reads TGTGCCAGCAGACAGCGGGAGAGCTACGAGCAGTACTTC.

The chain links TRBV5-1 to TRBJ1-2, with TRBD1 identical over 9 bases. The V segment lost 4 bases and the J segment 7 bases; nucleotides outside the gene matches: 11. The germline V gene has CDR1 SGHRS and CDR2 YFSETQ. The CDR3 spans 15 residues. CDR3 DNA: TGCGCCAGCAGCCTTACACCGGGACAGGGATTTGGCTACACCTTC. This translates into CASSLTPGQGFGYTF.

The V call is TRBV28, the J call TRBJ2-3, with 11 bases fitting TRBD2. The V segment lost 5 bases and the J segment 2 bases; nucleotides outside the gene matches: 9. CDR3 length: 17 amino acids. Germline assignment: CDR1 MDHEN and CDR2 SYDVKM. CDR3 DNA sequence: TGTGCCAGCAGTCCTTCCACGGGACTAGCGGACACAGATACGCAGTATTTT. As protein: CASSPSTGLADTDTQYF.

The chain uses TRBV6-4 and TRBJ2-7, with D unresolved. The V end lost 11 bases, the J end lost 2 bases, and 13 bases lay between the germline ends. This CDR3 has 12 amino acids. Germline CDR1 reads MRHNA; CDR2 reads SNTAGT. The chain's CDR3 is CARAPQTYEQYF. The CDR3 coding sequence is TGTGCCCGCGCCCCGCAAACCTACGAGCAGTACTTC.

A note on this clone: Other DNA sequences in this sample translate to the same CDR3. The chain joins TRBV5-4 to TRBJ2-3; 7 nucleotides match TRBD1. The CDR3 totals 15 residues. The germline CDR1 and CDR2 sequences are SGHNT and YYREEE (reference sequence). J lost 3 bases, V lost 0 bases, and 4 bases had no gene match. The CDR3 reads CASSLDRGVTDTQYF. The CDR3 coding sequence is TGTGCCAGCAGCTTGGACAGGGGTGTTACAGATACGCAGTATTTT.

The chain uses TRBV18 and TRBJ2-7, with TRBD1 as a possible D gene (5 bases). V was clipped by 4 bases and J by 2 bases, with 12 bases between them. Looked up from germline, CDR1 is KGHSH and CDR2 is LQKENI. There are 14 residues in the CDR3. The CDR3 protein is CASSRKDTTYEQYF. Written as DNA, the CDR3 is TGTGCCAGCTCACGTAAGGACACAACCTACGAGCAGTACTTC.

The genes are TRBV18 and TRBJ2-1; 7 nucleotides agree with TRBD2. The ends lost 3 bases at V and 5 bases at J; junction bases unmatched: 10. The germline gives CDR1 KGHSH, CDR2 LQKENI. This CDR3 comprises 16 residues. Here the CDR3 DNA reads TGTGCCAGCTCACCCTTGAGTAGCGGGTTAAACAATGAGCAGTTCTTC. Amino acids: CASSPLSSGLNNEQFF.

The CDR3 sequence: CASSSRDRGSEQYF. CDR3 in DNA: TGTGCCAGCAGCTCCCGGGACAGGGGCTCCGAGCAGTACTTC. This chain joins TRBV9 and TRBJ2-7, with TRBD1 matching 10 bases. Germline CDR1 and CDR2: SGDLS and YYNGEE. The CDR3 consists of 14 residues. Trimming removed 4 bases from V and 6 bases from J; junction bases left unmatched: 7.

The sample holds one count of this clone. V gene TRBV6-5 combines with J gene TRBJ2-7; possibly TRBD1 for D (5 bases). Germline CDR1 reads MNHEY; CDR2 reads SVGAGI. V shed 6 bases and J shed 3 bases, with 15 bases lying between them. The CDR3 has 14 residues. The CDR3 DNA reads TGTGCCAGCAGCCTTCACTTGGGGCTCTACGAGCAGTACTTC. Its translation is CASSLHLGLYEQYF.

The rearrangement uses TRBV5-1 and TRBJ2-1; D may be TRBD2 (5 bases). CDR1 is SGHRS, CDR2 YFSETQ, per germline. The CDR3 loop spans 16 amino acids. V was shortened by 9 bases and J by 0 bases, with 19 bases between the two germline ends. CDR3 loop: CATTRAAPSSYNEQFF. As DNA, the CDR3 is TGCGCCACCACGCGAGCGGCACCGAGCTCCTACAATGAGCAGTTCTTC.

This chain connects TRBV5-4 to TRBJ1-1; tentative D call: TRBD1 (6 bases). V shed 0 bases and J shed 0 bases, with 9 bases lying between them. CDR3 length: 15 residues. Germline lookup yields CDR1 SGHNT and CDR2 YYREEE (reference sequence). CDR3: CASSLAGQLNTEAFF. The CDR3 bases are TGTGCCAGCAGCTTGGCTGGACAGCTGAACACTGAAGCTTTCTTT.

The rearrangement uses TRBV2 and TRBJ1-1; D not certain. Trimming removed 1 base from V and 6 bases from J, with 12 bases in between. This CDR3 is 14 amino acids long. CDR1 SNHLY and CDR2 FYNNEI come from the germline V gene. CDR3 in amino acids: CASSEDYLGSEAFF. The CDR3 DNA is TGTGCCAGCAGTGAAGATTATTTAGGATCTGAAGCTTTCTTT.

The chain carries TRBV7-2 and TRBJ2-3; D might be TRBD1 (5 bases). This CDR3 is built from 17 residues. The germline V gene has CDR1 SGHTA and CDR2 FQGNSA. V lost 1 base, J lost 3 bases, and 17 bases lay in between. In DNA form, the CDR3 reads TGTGCCAGCAGCTTAGGTGGTGTGCAGGGTCGGACAGATACGCAGTATTTT. Residues: CASSLGGVQGRTDTQYF.

J is TRBJ2-1 and V is TRBV5-8, with 13 bases identical to TRBD2. In germline, CDR1 is SGHTS, CDR2 YDEGEE. V dropped 9 bases and J dropped 6; count of bases not matched to a gene: 3. This CDR3 comprises 13 residues. The chain's CDR3 is CANGLAGVNEQFF. The CDR3 bases are TGTGCCAACGGACTAGCGGGAGTCAATGAGCAGTTCTTC.

This clone has more than one count but fewer than ten. This chain joins TRBV2 and TRBJ2-2; the match to TRBD1 covers 7 bases. This CDR3 is built from 16 residues. CDR1 is SNHLY, CDR2 FYNNEI, per germline. J gave up 0 bases and V 6 bases, and 7 bases lay outside the gene matches. The chain's CDR3 is CASRSHRGPNTGELFF. The CDR3 DNA is TGTGCCAGCAGGAGCCACAGGGGACCGAACACCGGGGAGCTGTTTTTT.

The chain has TRBV28 and TRBJ2-3, with 9 bases identical to TRBD2. This CDR3 has 18 residues. Germline assignment: CDR1 MDHEN and CDR2 SYDVKM. Trimming removed 5 bases from V and 0 bases from J; junction bases left unmatched: 12. The CDR3 protein is CASSQGGSSGASTDTQYF. CDR3 nucleotide sequence: TGTGCCAGCAGTCAGGGAGGATCTAGCGGGGCCAGCACAGATACGCAGTATTTT.

V is TRBV28 and J is TRBJ1-1, with TRBD1 as a possible D gene (6 bases). V dropped 4 bases and J dropped 6 bases, with 12 bases sitting between them. This CDR3 is 13 amino acids long. Germline CDR1 reads MDHEN; CDR2 reads SYDVKM. The CDR3 loop reads CASSSRTASEAFF. The CDR3 DNA is TGTGCCAGCAGTTCCCGGACAGCCTCTGAAGCTTTCTTT.

This chain links TRBV25-1 with TRBJ2-1; D might be TRBD2 (5 bases). This CDR3 comprises 16 residues. Germline V CDR1 and CDR2: MGHDK, SYGVNS. Trimming stripped 3 bases from V and 0 bases from J, with 12 bases between. As DNA, the CDR3 is TGTGCCAGCAGTGATGAGCGGAGAAGCTCCTACAATGAGCAGTTCTTC. Encoded protein: CASSDERRSSYNEQFF.

The genes are TRBV9 and TRBJ2-4; 8 bases map to TRBD2. The CDR3 is made up of 15 amino acids. In germline, CDR1 is SGDLS, CDR2 YYNGEE. V shed 3 bases, J shed 7 bases, and the junction held 9 bases outside the gene matches. CDR3 amino acids: CASSERGTRLNIQYF. CDR3 in DNA: TGTGCCAGCAGCGAGAGAGGGACTAGACTGAACATTCAGTACTTC.

The gene calls are TRBV18 and TRBJ1-3, with TRBD1 identical over 11 bases. CDR3 length equals 18 residues. V shed 3 bases and J 0 bases; nucleotides not matched to a gene: 7. CDR1 KGHSH and CDR2 LQKENI come from the germline V gene. DNA for the CDR3: TGTGCCAGCTCACCCCAAGGGACAGGGGGACGCTCTGGAAACACCATATATTTT. This sequence encodes CASSPQGTGGRSGNTIYF.

This sequence joins TRBV27 and TRBJ2-1; 11 bases agree with TRBD2. Trimming took 3 bases from V and 4 from J; bases not matched to a gene: 8. Germline V gene sequence: CDR1 MNHEY, CDR2 SMNVEV (reference sequence). CDR3 length: 17 amino acids. CDR3 coding DNA: TGTGCCAGCAGTTTTGCGGTCGGGACTAGCGGATACAATGAGCAGTTCTTC. Its protein is CASSFAVGTSGYNEQFF.